Below, 32 T cell receptor beta chains from the same sample are listed, as sequenced in a study of cytomegalovirus exposure and HLA in healthy donors. Use of 60 Vbeta and 13 Jbeta primers characterized the PCR. Produced via immunoSEQ multiplex PCR; TCRdb's table is partial and in-frame only. This sample carries some 220,000 clones, around 80% of them seen once, and the ten largest clones take about 0.5%. Sequencing was done on a sample of PBMCs. These receptors were taken from a boy between 10 and 17 years old in good health and CMV-seronegative.

This sequence joins TRBV4-1 and TRBJ1-1, with D hard to call. This CDR3 is built from 13 residues. Per the germline V gene, CDR1 is MGHRA and CDR2 is YSYEKL. Trimming shortened V by 0 bases and J by 6 bases, and 8 bases separated the two germline ends. CDR3 DNA sequence: TGCGCCAGCAGCCAAGATTGGGAGGCTGAAGCTTTCTTT. Protein: CASSQDWEAEAFF.

In this sample, this clone turned up a few times. The genes are TRBV7-9 and TRBJ1-5; TRBD1 agrees at 12 bases. Germline CDR1 and CDR2: SEHNR and FQNEAQ (reference sequence). Trimming removed 4 bases from V and 6 bases from J; junction bases left unmatched: 4. The CDR3 sequence is 15 residues long. The DNA for the CDR3 is TGTGCCAGCAGCTGGGGACAGGGGGCCGGTCAGCCCCAGCATTTT. This gives the protein CASSWGQGAGQPQHF.

The CDR3 is CASSSGGGELFF. CDR3 DNA sequence: TGTGCCAGCAGCTCGGGAGGGGGGGAGCTGTTTTTT. The chain employs TRBV7-2 and TRBJ2-2; 8 nucleotides align to TRBD2. V shed 4 bases and J 8 bases; nucleotides not matched to a gene: 0. CDR1 SGHTA and CDR2 FQGNSA come from the germline V gene. The CDR3 sequence is 12 residues long.

The genes are TRBV6-4 and TRBJ1-2, with 11 bases that match TRBD1. The germline gives CDR1 MRHNA, CDR2 SNTAGT. V shed 4 bases, J shed 5 bases, and the junction held 6 bases outside the gene matches. This CDR3 region has 15 residues. CDR3 sequence reads: CASSARTGGLYGYTF. DNA for the CDR3: TGTGCCAGCAGTGCCCGGACAGGGGGCCTTTATGGCTACACCTTC.

This clone was found a few times. The gene calls are TRBV5-1 and TRBJ2-5, with 8 bases lining up with TRBD1. TRBJ2-7 explains the end of the DNA better; the J call may be wrong. CDR3 length equals 15 residues. Germline V lookup: CDR1 SGHRS, CDR2 YFSETQ. The CDR3 protein is CASSLNGQGSYEQYF. The CDR3, as DNA: TGCGCCAGCAGCCTGAACGGACAGGGCTCTTACGAGCAGTACTTC.

A single count supports this clone. The chain recombines TRBV19 with TRBJ1-5, with D unclear. Per the germline V gene, CDR1 is LNHDA and CDR2 is SQIVND (reference sequence). The CDR3 loop spans 16 amino acids. V gave up 3 bases and J gave up 5 bases, with 17 bases separating them. DNA of the CDR3: TGTGCCAGTAGTATCGGGGTTGTGACGCGATATCAGCCCCAGCATTTT. Its translation is CASSIGVVTRYQPQHF.

The rearrangement uses TRBV7-8 and TRBJ1-1; D gene unclear. CDR3 size: 16 residues. CDR1 and CDR2 (germline): SGHVS, FQNEAQ. Deletions cut 1 base from V and 4 bases from J, with 16 bases between. CDR3 coding DNA: TGTGCCAGCAGCTTAGGGCGGACTTCCCTCTCCACTGAAGCTTTCTTT. Its protein is CASSLGRTSLSTEAFF.

V and J are TRBV4-1 and TRBJ2-3, with 8 bases fitting TRBD2. Germline V gene lookup returns CDR1 MGHRA and CDR2 YSYEKL. V shed 6 bases and J 1 base; nucleotides not matched to a gene: 9. This CDR3 has 16 amino acids. DNA for the CDR3: TGCGCCAGCAGAAGTAGCGGGGTTCTCGGCACAGATACGCAGTATTTT. Translating gives CASRSSGVLGTDTQYF.

V and J are TRBV7-9 and TRBJ1-1; possible D gene TRBD1, 5 bases. The CDR3 sequence is 17 residues long. Germline V lookup: CDR1 SEHNR, CDR2 FQNEAQ (reference sequence). The V gene lost 4 bases and the J gene lost 1 base, with 19 bases spanning the gap. The CDR3 loop reads CASSSPASGLTNTEAFF. The CDR3, as DNA: TGTGCCAGCAGCTCGCCGGCTTCGGGACTAACGAACACTGAAGCTTTCTTT. Full variable domain (rest looked up from reference TRBV7-9 and TRBJ1-1): DTGVSQNPRHKITKRGQNVTFRCDPISEHNRLYWYRQTLGQGPEFLTYFQNEAQLEKSRLLSDRFSAERPKGSFSTLEIQRTEQGDSAMYLCASSSPASGLTNTEAFFGQGTRLTVV.

The J gene is TRBJ1-4, the V gene TRBV19; 7 bases match TRBD1. Losses at the gene ends were 5 bases for V and 8 bases for J; bases not matched to a gene: 11. The CDR3 has 15 amino acids. Germline CDR1 is LNHDA and CDR2 is SQIVND (reference sequence). CDR3 amino acids: CASSDTGAPEEKLFF. In nucleotides, the CDR3 is TGTGCCAGTAGTGATACAGGGGCCCCAGAGGAAAAACTGTTTTTT.

The DNA for the CDR3 is TGTGCCAGCAGCTTGGACAGGGGCACTGAAGCTTTCTTT. This sequence encodes CASSLDRGTEAFF. J is TRBJ1-1 and V is TRBV5-4, with TRBD1 matching over 7 bases. This CDR3 region has 13 residues. V dropped 0 bases and J dropped 4; count of bases not matched to a gene: 0. Germline V gene lookup returns CDR1 SGHNT and CDR2 YYREEE (reference sequence).

This clone was picked up a small number of times. As DNA, the CDR3 is TGTGCCAGCAGCTTCCGAGGGACTAGCGGTGTCAATGAGCAGTTCTTC. It specifies CASSFRGTSGVNEQFF. This rearrangement joins TRBV7-6 to TRBJ2-1, with 11 bases matching TRBD2. Germline loops: CDR1 SGHVS, CDR2 FNYEAQ. The CDR3 sequence is 16 residues long. Trimming at V came to 3 bases and at J to 6 bases, leaving 7 bases not matched to a gene.

V and J are TRBV27 and TRBJ1-4; possibly TRBD1 for D (5 bases). Germline V gives CDR1 MNHEY, CDR2 SMNVEV (reference sequence). The CDR3 totals 12 residues. The V end was cut by 3 bases, the J end by 10 bases, with 9 bases between. The CDR3 coding sequence is TGTGCCAGCAGTTTTATGGGGGGAAAACTGTTTTTT. It yields the protein CASSFMGGKLFF.

The V and J genes are TRBV5-1 and TRBJ2-5; D is perhaps TRBD2 (7 bases). Between the trimmed V and J ends, which lost 5 bases and 4 bases, there was a span of 18 bases. This CDR3 is 15 amino acids long. CDR1 and CDR2 (germline): SGHRS, YFSETQ. In DNA form, the CDR3 reads TGCGCCAGCAGACTTAGGGGGGGGAACGGAGAGACCCAGTACTTC. Residues: CASRLRGGNGETQYF.

This chain uses TRBV4-1 with TRBJ1-1, with 7 bases identical to TRBD1. Germline V gene data show CDR1 as MGHRA and CDR2 as YSYEKL. The CDR3 extends over 16 amino acids. The ends lost 2 bases at V and 0 bases at J; junction bases unmatched: 6. CDR3 region: CASSQTTGTMNTEAFF. DNA for the CDR3: TGCGCCAGCAGCCAAACGACAGGGACCATGAACACTGAAGCTTTCTTT.

This clone was seen only a few times. The chain uses TRBV5-6 and TRBJ1-2; D is undetermined. CDR3 length: 11 amino acids. Per germline, CDR1 SGHDT and CDR2 YYEEEE. The V gene lost 0 bases and the J gene lost 8 bases, with 5 bases spanning the gap. CDR3 region: CASSLVEGYTF. In DNA form, the CDR3 reads TGTGCCAGCAGCTTGGTCGAGGGCTACACCTTC.

The chain employs TRBV15 and TRBJ1-5; no clear D gene. Germline CDR1 is LNHNV and CDR2 is YYDKDF (reference sequence). This CDR3 spans 14 amino acids. V lost 1 base and J 6 bases, leaving 10 bases between the germline ends. The CDR3 loop reads CATSRGGKSQPQHF. DNA for the CDR3: TGTGCCACCAGCAGAGGCGGTAAGAGTCAGCCCCAGCATTTT. Combining the CDR3 with reference TRBV15 and TRBJ1-5 gives the whole variable domain DAMVIQNPRYQVTQFGKPVTLSCSQTLNHNVMYWYQQKSSQAPKLLFHYYDKDFNNEADTPDNFQSRRPNTSFCFLDIRSPGLGDTAMYLCATSRGGKSQPQHFGDGTRLSIL.

The chain has TRBV2 and TRBJ1-3; TRBD1 matches at 7 bases. J lost 2 bases, V lost 6 bases, and 4 bases had no gene match. Germline V gene data show CDR1 as SNHLY and CDR2 as FYNNEI. This CDR3 has 14 residues. CDR3 amino acids: CASRATGTGNTIYF. In DNA form, the CDR3 reads TGTGCCAGCAGGGCGACAGGGACTGGAAACACCATATATTTT.

This clone was recorded a few times. V gene TRBV30 combines with J gene TRBJ1-1; the D is unclear. Per germline, CDR1 GTSNPN and CDR2 SVGIG (reference sequence). The CDR3 is 12 amino acids. V lost 0 bases and J lost 11, with 13 bases in between. DNA for the CDR3: TGTGCCTGGAGTGTACTAGGGCGGGCGGCTTTCTTT. Residues: CAWSVLGRAAFF.

J is TRBJ2-1 and V is TRBV5-1, with 11 positions matching TRBD1. Germline-derived CDR1 and CDR2 are SGHRS and YFSETQ. This CDR3 is 15 amino acids long. Unmatched junction bases numbered 8, after V lost 3 bases and J lost 9 bases. CDR3 DNA: TGCGCCAGCAGCTCCGGACAGGGGGCGGTCGTTGAGCAGTTCTTC. This gives the protein CASSSGQGAVVEQFF. The full variable domain, with the rest looked up from reference TRBV5-1 and TRBJ2-1, is KAGVTQTPRYLIKTRGQQVTLSCSPISGHRSVSWYQQTPGQGLQFLFEYFSETQRNKGNFPGRFSGRQFSNSRSEMNVSTLELGDSALYLCASSSGQGAVVEQFFGPGTRLTVL.

This rearrangement joins TRBV7-9 to TRBJ2-5, with D perhaps TRBD1 (5 bases). Trimming removed 3 bases at V and 5 bases at J, with 13 bases between. The germline CDR1 and CDR2 sequences are SEHNR and FQNEAQ (reference sequence). CDR3 length equals 14 residues. CDR3 region: CASSLWQGLETQYF. For the CDR3, the DNA is TGTGCCAGCAGCTTGTGGCAGGGATTGGAGACCCAGTACTTC.

The rearrangement links TRBV7-9 to TRBJ1-2; 8 positions match TRBD1. Germline CDR1 and CDR2: SEHNR and FQNEAQ (reference sequence). The CDR3 totals 13 residues. After removal of 3 bases from V and 6 bases from J, the junction contained 3 bases not matched to a gene. CDR3 nucleotide sequence: TGTGCCAGCAGCTTCCAGGGGGCAAATGGCTACACCTTC. Translated: CASSFQGANGYTF.

The chain recombines TRBV29-1 with TRBJ2-1, with TRBD2 identical over 7 bases. The length of the CDR3 is 15 residues. The germline V gene encodes CDR1 SQVTM and CDR2 ANQGSEA. The V and J ends lost 4 bases and 8 bases, in that order; junction bases with no gene match: 14. CDR3 region: CSVGWRGSRVYEQFF. CDR3 bases: TGCAGCGTTGGGTGGCGCGGGAGCCGCGTATATGAGCAGTTCTTC.

V and J are TRBV6-1 and TRBJ1-6, with D perhaps TRBD1 (6 bases). The CDR3 consists of 13 residues. Germline assignment: CDR1 MNHNS and CDR2 SASEGT. V was cut by 2 bases and J by 7 bases, with 6 bases left in between. The CDR3 loop reads CASSETGNSPLHF. CDR3 bases: TGTGCCAGCAGTGAAACAGGGAATTCACCCCTCCACTTT.

The V gene is TRBV6-5, the J gene TRBJ1-1, with D hard to call. The V and J ends lost 0 bases and 5 bases respectively, with 13 bases between them. Germline loops: CDR1 MNHEY, CDR2 SVGAGI. This CDR3 has 15 residues. CDR3 coding DNA: TGTGCCAGCAGTTACTCGGAGGGCCGGAGAACTGAAGCTTTCTTT. It yields the protein CASSYSEGRRTEAFF.

V usage is TRBV6-5 and J usage is TRBJ2-5; 9 bases fit TRBD1. CDR1 MNHEY and CDR2 SVGAGI come from the germline V gene. The CDR3 is 11 residues long. Unmatched junction bases numbered 0, after V lost 8 bases and J lost 5 bases. Here the CDR3 DNA reads TGTGCCAGCGACAGGGGGGAGACCCAGTACTTC. It encodes CASDRGETQYF.

The rearrangement joins TRBV7-3 to TRBJ2-3, with TRBD1 matching 8 bases. CDR3 length: 15 residues. Germline V gene data show CDR1 as SGHTA and CDR2 as FQGTGA. J lost 4 bases, V lost 5 bases, and 8 bases had no gene match. The CDR3, as DNA: TGTGCCAGCAGCCCTCAGACAGGGGCGGCAGATACGCAGTATTTT. Translating gives CASSPQTGAADTQYF.

The V gene is TRBV6-1, the J gene TRBJ2-7; TRBD2 agrees at 7 bases. The CDR3 extends over 15 amino acids. V dropped 1 base and J dropped 9; count of bases not matched to a gene: 12. From germline, CDR1 is MNHNS and CDR2 SASEGT. The CDR3 protein is CASSEVGGSLSWQYF. The CDR3 region has the DNA TGTGCCAGCAGTGAAGTTGGCGGGAGTCTTTCGTGGCAGTACTTC.

This chain connects TRBV2 to TRBJ2-3; TRBD2 agrees at 7 bases. Losses at the gene ends were 4 bases for V and 5 bases for J; bases not matched to a gene: 9. CDR1 is SNHLY, CDR2 FYNNEI, per germline. The CDR3 extends over 15 amino acids. CDR3 bases: TGTGCCAGCAGTGTCAGAGCGGGGCGCGGAGATACGCAGTATTTT. It codes for CASSVRAGRGDTQYF.

The V call is TRBV7-9, the J call TRBJ1-1; TRBD1 might be the D (5 bases). The CDR3 loop spans 16 amino acids. Trimming took 5 bases from V and 7 from J, leaving 23 bases between them. The germline V gene encodes CDR1 SEHNR and CDR2 FQNEAQ (reference sequence). The CDR3: CASSLKPGTVVREAFF. CDR3 bases: TGTGCCAGCAGCCTAAAACCAGGGACTGTTGTGCGTGAAGCTTTCTTT.

The chain employs TRBV4-1 and TRBJ1-1, with D maybe TRBD1 (6 bases). CDR1 MGHRA and CDR2 YSYEKL come from the germline V gene. The CDR3 has 22 amino acids. Deletions cut 0 bases from V and 6 bases from J, with 35 bases between. In DNA form, the CDR3 reads TGCGCCAGCAGCCAAGATTGGAGCCCGGGACAAGGGGGGGTCTATGAGACGGCTGAAGCTTTCTTT. Protein: CASSQDWSPGQGGVYETAEAFF.

The chain joins TRBV6-5 to TRBJ2-7, with D possibly TRBD2 on 6 matching bases. The CDR3 is made up of 13 amino acids. V was cut by 8 bases and J by 1 base, with 12 bases left in between. Germline-derived CDR1 and CDR2 are MNHEY and SVGAGI. The CDR3: CASRGSGSYEQYF. CDR3 in DNA: TGTGCCAGCCGGGGGTCGGGGTCCTACGAGCAGTACTTC.